One and the same sample provided the 26 T cell receptor beta chains below, sequenced in a study of blood T cell repertoires in COVID-19. Sequenced by immunoSEQ multiplex PCR; TCRdb stores in-frame clones only, minus some. The sample yields 650,000 to 800,000 clones, 85% to 90% seen once. Sequenced: peripheral blood. Source of these receptors: a woman aged 18-29 years with acute or convalescent COVID-19.

The rearrangement uses TRBV5-5 and TRBJ2-4; a weak D match, TRBD2 (5 bases). This CDR3 has 17 amino acids. Germline V gene sequence: CDR1 SGHKS, CDR2 YYEKEE (reference sequence). V dropped 0 bases and J dropped 0 bases, with 13 bases sitting between them. Written as DNA, the CDR3 is TGTGCCAGCAGCTTGGAACCCGGGATGATAGCCAAAAACATTCAGTACTTC. Its protein product is CASSLEPGMIAKNIQYF.

The chain is built from TRBV5-8 and TRBJ1-1; D might be TRBD1 (6 bases). The CDR3 runs 15 residues. The V gene's germline CDR1 is SGHTS and CDR2 YDEGEE. V shed 7 bases and J shed 0 bases, with 16 bases lying between them. The CDR3 loop reads CASAQGFLMNTEAFF. The CDR3 bases are TGTGCCAGCGCCCAGGGGTTTCTTATGAACACTGAAGCTTTCTTT.

The J gene is TRBJ1-1, the V gene TRBV5-8, with TRBD1 matching over 7 bases. Germline CDR1 SGHTS, CDR2 YDEGEE. This CDR3 has 15 amino acids. V was clipped by 1 base and J by 1 base; unmatched bases: 4. CDR3 sequence (DNA): TGTGCCAGCAGCTTGTTAAGACAGGGGAACACTGAAGCTTTCTTT. It encodes CASSLLRQGNTEAFF.

This clone showed up just once. This chain uses TRBV4-1 with TRBJ2-3, with a weak D call TRBD1 (6 bases). There are 16 residues in the CDR3. Trimming shortened V by 6 bases and J by 2 bases, and 18 bases separated the two germline ends. The V gene's germline CDR1 is MGHRA and CDR2 YSYEKL. CDR3 in amino acids: CASSPAGAAYTDTQYF. The CDR3 bases are TGCGCCAGCAGTCCCGCAGGGGCGGCCTACACAGATACGCAGTATTTT.

V usage is TRBV6-4 and J usage is TRBJ1-2, with unresolved D. Per germline, CDR1 MRHNA and CDR2 SNTAGT. The CDR3 totals 11 residues. Trimming shortened V by 1 base and J by 7 bases, and 4 bases separated the two germline ends. In DNA, the CDR3 is TGTGCCAGCAGTGACTTCTCTGGCTACACCTTC. It translates to CASSDFSGYTF.

V usage is TRBV9 and J usage is TRBJ2-5; the match to TRBD1 covers 8 bases. CDR1 and CDR2 (germline): SGDLS, YYNGEE. This CDR3 spans 14 amino acids. V lost 4 bases, J lost 3 bases, and 5 bases stayed unmatched. The CDR3 reads CASSPGTGKETQYF. Written as DNA, the CDR3 is TGTGCCAGCAGCCCGGGGACAGGTAAAGAGACCCAGTACTTC.

The chain is built from TRBV12-3 or TRBV12-4 and TRBJ2-7, with 7 bases identical to TRBD1. CDR3 length: 13 amino acids. The ends lost 8 bases at V and 2 bases at J; junction bases unmatched: 6. The CDR3 is CASRTGDTYEQYF. The CDR3 nucleotides are TGTGCCAGCCGGACAGGTGATACCTACGAGCAGTACTTC.

To note about this clone: Distinct nucleotide sequences in the sample also encode this CDR3. The genes are TRBV6-5 and TRBJ1-6; tentatively, D is TRBD1 (5 bases). This CDR3 is built from 13 residues. CDR1 and CDR2 (germline): MNHEY, SVGAGI. The V end lost 2 bases, the J end lost 8 bases, and 7 bases lay between the germline ends. The CDR3 spells CASSYRGHSPLHF. Here the CDR3 DNA reads TGTGCCAGCAGTTACAGGGGTCATTCACCCCTCCACTTT.

The rearrangement uses TRBV19 and TRBJ1-5; D is unresolved. This CDR3 comprises 12 residues. Germline CDR1 LNHDA, CDR2 SQIVND (reference sequence). Trimming shortened V by 4 bases and J by 3 bases, and 4 bases separated the two germline ends. The CDR3 sequence is CASSTVNQPQHF. DNA for the CDR3: TGTGCCAGTAGTACGGTCAATCAGCCCCAGCATTTT.

CDR3 loop: CASGGVNTEAFF. CDR3 nucleotide sequence: TGTGCCAGCGGCGGAGTGAACACTGAAGCTTTCTTT. The chain joins TRBV27 to TRBJ1-1, with D unresolved. The CDR3 covers 12 residues. V gave up 8 bases and J gave up 0 bases, with 7 bases separating them. The germline gives CDR1 MNHEY, CDR2 SMNVEV (reference sequence).

The chain carries TRBV29-1 and TRBJ2-2; D perhaps matches TRBD1 (6 bases). The CDR3 loop spans 12 amino acids. V was trimmed by 6 bases and J by 4 bases, leaving 9 bases between them. CDR1 is SQVTM, CDR2 ANQGSEA, per germline. The CDR3 reads CSVFRGTGELFF. CDR3 DNA sequence: TGCAGCGTCTTCAGGGGCACCGGGGAGCTGTTTTTT.

The V call is TRBV11-2, the J call TRBJ2-1, with 13 bases fitting TRBD2. The CDR3 has 19 residues. Unmatched junction bases numbered 11, after V lost 5 bases and J lost 1 base. Germline lookup yields CDR1 SGHAT and CDR2 FQNNGV. The CDR3 is CASSRLTTSGGASYNEQFF. CDR3 DNA: TGTGCCAGCAGCCGTCTAACTACTAGCGGGGGGGCTTCCTACAATGAGCAGTTCTTC.

V and J are TRBV15 and TRBJ1-3; the D is unclear. The V and J ends lost 0 bases and 0 bases respectively, with 6 bases between them. In germline, CDR1 is LNHNV, CDR2 YYDKDF (reference sequence). This CDR3 spans 15 amino acids. For the CDR3, the DNA is TGTGCCACCAGCAGAGATTCAGGCTCTGGAAACACCATATATTTT. Amino acids: CATSRDSGSGNTIYF.

The chain joins TRBV6-1 to TRBJ1-6; 7 bases align to TRBD1. The J segment lost 6 bases and the V segment lost 7 bases, leaving 6 bases of the junction unmatched. The CDR3 spans 14 residues. Looked up from germline, CDR1 is MNHNS and CDR2 is SASEGT. The CDR3 DNA is TGTGCCAGCAAGGACCAGGGGGTTAATTCACCCCTCCACTTT. Translation: CASKDQGVNSPLHF.

This chain links TRBV7-6 with TRBJ1-2, with D perhaps TRBD1 (5 bases). The V and J ends lost 5 bases and 8 bases respectively, with 12 bases between them. Germline V lookup: CDR1 SGHVS, CDR2 FNYEAQ. CDR3 length: 12 amino acids. The CDR3 sequence: CASSPPQGGYTF. The CDR3 DNA follows: TGTGCCAGCAGCCCCCCGCAGGGAGGCTACACCTTC.

This chain uses TRBV5-1 with TRBJ1-2; 10 bases are shared with TRBD1. V trimming: 3 bases; J trimming: 4 bases; junction bases outside the gene matches: 15. This CDR3 comprises 18 residues. CDR1 SGHRS and CDR2 YFSETQ come from the germline V gene. CDR3 nucleotides: TGCGCCAGCAGCTCAGGTCCGGGACAGGGGACATTTTTCTATGGCTACACCTTC. Protein: CASSSGPGQGTFFYGYTF.

This chain links TRBV11-2 with TRBJ1-2; D remains ambiguous. V dropped 4 bases and J dropped 8 bases, with 11 bases sitting between them. CDR1 SGHAT and CDR2 FQNNGV come from the germline V gene. The CDR3 runs to 12 residues. The CDR3: CASSSRVFGYTF. In nucleotides, the CDR3 is TGTGCCAGCAGCTCCCGTGTGTTCGGCTACACCTTC.

The chain recombines TRBV28 with TRBJ1-2; D is unresolved. Trimming left V 3 bases short and J 4 bases short, with 12 bases between. The CDR3 runs 14 residues. Germline V lookup: CDR1 MDHEN, CDR2 SYDVKM. The CDR3 loop reads CASSFVAAIYGYTF. CDR3 sequence (DNA): TGTGCCAGCAGTTTTGTGGCCGCCATCTATGGCTACACCTTC.

This clone was observed once. The rearrangement joins TRBV18 to TRBJ1-1; D ambiguous. There are 14 residues in the CDR3. Deletions cut 5 bases from V and 3 bases from J, with 13 bases between. Germline CDR1 is KGHSH and CDR2 is LQKENI. CDR3 sequence reads: CASSSQSPDTEAFF. In DNA form, the CDR3 reads TGTGCCAGCTCATCACAGAGCCCTGACACTGAAGCTTTCTTT.

V gene TRBV7-8 combines with J gene TRBJ1-1; tentative D call: TRBD1 (5 bases). The germline CDR1 and CDR2 sequences are SGHVS and FQNEAQ. The germline V and J ends were trimmed by 5 bases and 8 bases, with 18 bases remaining between them. There are 14 residues in the CDR3. The CDR3 spells CASSPGGVRGEAFF. The CDR3 DNA reads as TGTGCCAGCAGCCCCGGGGGGGTCCGGGGGGAAGCTTTCTTT.

The chain has TRBV5-1 and TRBJ1-5; 7 bases are shared with TRBD1. Trimming removed 4 bases from V and 4 bases from J; junction bases left unmatched: 11. This CDR3 region has 16 residues. CDR1 and CDR2 from the germline V gene are SGHRS and YFSETQ. CDR3 coding DNA: TGCGCCAGCAGCCCCTTCGGACAGGAGCCTAATCAGCCCCAGCATTTT. Translation gives CASSPFGQEPNQPQHF.

The chain has TRBV29-1 and TRBJ2-1; TRBD1 matches at 9 bases. V was pared by 6 bases and J by 6 bases, with 18 bases of the junction left unmatched. This CDR3 comprises 17 residues. CDR1 SQVTM and CDR2 ANQGSEA come from the germline V gene. The DNA for the CDR3 is TGCAGCGTGGCGGTGAAATGGGACAGGGTCCGTTCCAATGAGCAGTTCTTC. Protein sequence: CSVAVKWDRVRSNEQFF.

The chain links TRBV29-1 to TRBJ2-1, with TRBD1 as a possible D gene (6 bases). The CDR3 is made up of 15 amino acids. Germline CDR1 and CDR2: SQVTM and ANQGSEA. Trimming pared 7 bases from V and 3 bases from J, leaving 19 bases between. The CDR3 spells CSGAKRDTVYNEQFF. For the CDR3, the DNA is TGCAGCGGTGCAAAACGGGACACCGTCTACAATGAGCAGTTCTTC.

The chain combines TRBV9 with TRBJ2-2, with a weak D call TRBD2 (6 bases). CDR1 and CDR2 (germline): SGDLS, YYNGEE. V was pared by 3 bases and J by 6 bases, with 21 bases between. The CDR3 consists of 17 residues. The CDR3 sequence is CASSAPPRDSLSGELFF. The CDR3 nucleotides are TGTGCCAGCAGCGCTCCCCCCCGGGACTCTCTGTCCGGGGAGCTGTTTTTT.

This clone was recorded only once. The V gene is TRBV9, the J gene TRBJ1-2; tentatively, D is TRBD1 (5 bases). Trimming stripped 0 bases from V and 6 bases from J, with 18 bases between. This CDR3 has 16 residues. CDR1 is SGDLS, CDR2 YYNGEE, per germline. The DNA for the CDR3 is TGTGCCAGCAGCGTAGAGAGGTCGGCAGGGAGGGATGGCTACACCTTC. Translation: CASSVERSAGRDGYTF.

The chain is built from TRBV29-1 and TRBJ1-1, with D possibly TRBD1 on 5 matching bases. This CDR3 contains 13 residues. Trimming removed 3 bases at V and 8 bases at J, with 16 bases between. In germline, CDR1 is SQVTM, CDR2 ANQGSEA. The CDR3 bases are TGCAGCGTTGAGGATGCGGGGGTAAGGGAAGCTTTCTTT. Translated, it gives CSVEDAGVREAFF.